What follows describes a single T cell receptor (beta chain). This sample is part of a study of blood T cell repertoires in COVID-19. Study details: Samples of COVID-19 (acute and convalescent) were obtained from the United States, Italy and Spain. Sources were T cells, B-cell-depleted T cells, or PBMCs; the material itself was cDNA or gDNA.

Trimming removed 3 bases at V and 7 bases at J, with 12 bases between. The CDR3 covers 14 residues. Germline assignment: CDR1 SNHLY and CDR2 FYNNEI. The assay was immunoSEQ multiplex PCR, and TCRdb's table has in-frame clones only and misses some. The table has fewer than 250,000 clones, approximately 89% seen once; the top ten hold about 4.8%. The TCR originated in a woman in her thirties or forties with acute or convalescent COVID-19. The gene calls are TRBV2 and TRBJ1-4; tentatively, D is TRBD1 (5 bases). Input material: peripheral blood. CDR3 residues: CASSDNRGGEKLFF. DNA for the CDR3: TGTGCCAGCAGTGACAATCGGGGGGGTGAAAAACTGTTTTTT.